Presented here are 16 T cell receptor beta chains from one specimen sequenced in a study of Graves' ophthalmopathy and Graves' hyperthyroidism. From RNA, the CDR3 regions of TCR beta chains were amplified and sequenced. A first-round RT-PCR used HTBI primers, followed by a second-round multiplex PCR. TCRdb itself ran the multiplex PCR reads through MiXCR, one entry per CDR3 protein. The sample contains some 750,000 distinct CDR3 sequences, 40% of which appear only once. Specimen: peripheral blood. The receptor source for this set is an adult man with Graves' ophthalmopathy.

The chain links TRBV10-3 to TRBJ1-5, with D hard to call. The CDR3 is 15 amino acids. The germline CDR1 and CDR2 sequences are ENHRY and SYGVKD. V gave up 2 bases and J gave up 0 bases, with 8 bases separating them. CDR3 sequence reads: CAISEGQNSNQPQHF. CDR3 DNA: TGTGCCATCAGTGAGGGTCAGAATAGCAATCAGCCCCAGCATTTT.

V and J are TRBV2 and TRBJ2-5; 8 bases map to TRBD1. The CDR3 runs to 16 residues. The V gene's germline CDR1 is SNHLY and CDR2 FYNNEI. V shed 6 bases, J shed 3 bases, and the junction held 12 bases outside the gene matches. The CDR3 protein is CASRHTEGTGKETQYF. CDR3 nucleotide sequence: TGTGCCAGCAGACATACGGAGGGGACAGGCAAAGAGACCCAGTACTTC.

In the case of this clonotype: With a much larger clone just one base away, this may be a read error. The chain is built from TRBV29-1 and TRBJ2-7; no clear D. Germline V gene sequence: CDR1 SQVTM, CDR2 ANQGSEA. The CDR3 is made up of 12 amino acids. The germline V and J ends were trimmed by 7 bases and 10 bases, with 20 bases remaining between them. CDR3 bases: TGCAGCGCTGGACCCGGCTCCATTCCCCAGTACTTC. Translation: CSAGPGSIPQYF.

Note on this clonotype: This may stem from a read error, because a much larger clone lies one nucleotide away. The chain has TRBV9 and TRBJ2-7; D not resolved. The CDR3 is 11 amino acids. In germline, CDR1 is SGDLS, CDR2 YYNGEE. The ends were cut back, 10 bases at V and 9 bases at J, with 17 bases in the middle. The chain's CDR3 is CARTAPNRQYF. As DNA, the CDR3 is TGTGCCCGCACCGCCCCAAATCGGCAGTACTTC.

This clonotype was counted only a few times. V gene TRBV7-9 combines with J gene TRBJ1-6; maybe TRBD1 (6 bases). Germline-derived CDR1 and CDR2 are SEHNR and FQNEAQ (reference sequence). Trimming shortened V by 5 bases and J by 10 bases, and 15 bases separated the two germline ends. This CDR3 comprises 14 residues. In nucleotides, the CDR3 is TGTGCCAGCAGCCGGGACATTACAGGCTCACCCCTCCACTTT. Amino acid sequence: CASSRDITGSPLHF. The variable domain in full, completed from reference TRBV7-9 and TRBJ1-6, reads DTGVSQNPRHKITKRGQNVTFRCDPISEHNRLYWYRQTLGQGPEFLTYFQNEAQLEKSRLLSDRFSAERPKGSFSTLEIQRTEQGDSAMYLCASSRDITGSPLHFGNGTRLTVT.

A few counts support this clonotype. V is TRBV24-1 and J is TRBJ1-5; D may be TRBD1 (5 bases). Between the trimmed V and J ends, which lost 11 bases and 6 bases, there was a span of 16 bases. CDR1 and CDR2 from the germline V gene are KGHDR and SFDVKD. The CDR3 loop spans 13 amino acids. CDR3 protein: CASGPGVAQPQHF. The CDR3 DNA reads TGTGCCAGCGGCCCGGGGGTGGCTCAGCCCCAGCATTTT.

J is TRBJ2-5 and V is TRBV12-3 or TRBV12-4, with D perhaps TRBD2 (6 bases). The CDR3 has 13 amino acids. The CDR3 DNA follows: TGTGCTAGTGGTTTGCTGGGAGGAGAGACCCAGTACTTC. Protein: CASGLLGGETQYF.

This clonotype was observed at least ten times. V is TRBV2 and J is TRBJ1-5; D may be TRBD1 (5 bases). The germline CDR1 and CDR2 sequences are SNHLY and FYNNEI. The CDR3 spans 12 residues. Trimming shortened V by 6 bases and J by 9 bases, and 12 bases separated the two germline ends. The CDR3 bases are TGTGCCAGCAGAACGGCCGACAGGCCCCAGCATTTT. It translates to CASRTADRPQHF.

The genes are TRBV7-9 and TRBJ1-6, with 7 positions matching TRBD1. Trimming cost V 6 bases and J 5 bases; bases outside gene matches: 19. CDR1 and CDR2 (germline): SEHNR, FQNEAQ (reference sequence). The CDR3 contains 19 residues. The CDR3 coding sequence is TGTGCCAGCAGTGAACCCCCGACGAATCGACAGGGTCATAATTCACCCCTCCACTTT. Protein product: CASSEPPTNRQGHNSPLHF.

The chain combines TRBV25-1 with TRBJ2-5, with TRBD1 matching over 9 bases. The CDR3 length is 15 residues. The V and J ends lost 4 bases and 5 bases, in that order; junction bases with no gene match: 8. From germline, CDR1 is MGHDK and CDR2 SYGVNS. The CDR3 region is CASSGRTGAFETQYF. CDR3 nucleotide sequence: TGTGCCAGCAGTGGGAGGACAGGGGCTTTCGAGACCCAGTACTTC.

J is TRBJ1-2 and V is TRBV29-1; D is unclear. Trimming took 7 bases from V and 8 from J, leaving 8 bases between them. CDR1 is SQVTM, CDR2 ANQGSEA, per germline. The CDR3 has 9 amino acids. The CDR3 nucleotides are TGCAGCGGACGTTGGGGCTACACCTTC. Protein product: CSGRWGYTF.

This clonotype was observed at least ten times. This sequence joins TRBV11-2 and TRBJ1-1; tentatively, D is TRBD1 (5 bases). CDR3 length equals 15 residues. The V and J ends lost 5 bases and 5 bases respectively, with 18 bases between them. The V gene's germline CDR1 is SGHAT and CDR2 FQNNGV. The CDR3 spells CASSTPGTRSTEAFF. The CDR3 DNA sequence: TGTGCCAGCAGCACGCCCGGGACCCGAAGTACTGAAGCTTTCTTT.

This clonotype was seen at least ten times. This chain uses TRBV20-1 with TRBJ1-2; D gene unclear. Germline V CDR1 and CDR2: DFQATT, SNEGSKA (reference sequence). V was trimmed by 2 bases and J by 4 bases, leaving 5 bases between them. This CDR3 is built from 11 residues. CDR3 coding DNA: TGCAGTGCTAGACCCTCCTATGGCTACACCTTC. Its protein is CSARPSYGYTF.

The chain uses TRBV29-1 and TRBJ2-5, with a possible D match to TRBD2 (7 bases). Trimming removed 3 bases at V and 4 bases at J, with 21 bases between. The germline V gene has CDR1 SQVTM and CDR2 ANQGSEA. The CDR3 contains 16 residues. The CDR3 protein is CSVDTSVGDNGETQYF. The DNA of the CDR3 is TGCAGCGTTGACACTAGCGTCGGGGACAATGGAGAGACCCAGTACTTC.

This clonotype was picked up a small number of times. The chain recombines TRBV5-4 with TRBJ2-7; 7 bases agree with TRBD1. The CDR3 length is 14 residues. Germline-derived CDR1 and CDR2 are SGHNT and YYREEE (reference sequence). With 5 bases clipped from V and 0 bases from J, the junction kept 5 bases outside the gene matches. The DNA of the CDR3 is TGTGCCAGCAGTAAGGCAGGGGGCTCCTACGAGCAGTACTTC. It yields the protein CASSKAGGSYEQYF. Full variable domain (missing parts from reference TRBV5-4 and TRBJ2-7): ETGVTQSPTHLIKTRGQQVTLRCSSQSGHNTVSWYQQALGQGPQFIFQYYREEENGRGNFPPRFSGLQFPNYSSELNVNALELDDSALYLCASSKAGGSYEQYFGPGTRLTVT.

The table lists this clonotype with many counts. The CDR3 loop reads CASMPFGRSTEAFF. The DNA for the CDR3 is TGTGCCAGCATGCCTTTCGGGAGGAGCACTGAAGCTTTCTTT. The chain has TRBV12-3 or TRBV12-4 and TRBJ1-1; D ambiguous. The CDR3 runs 14 residues. The germline V and J ends were trimmed by 7 bases and 4 bases, with 16 bases remaining between them.